Each of the 2 T cell receptor beta chains below was sequenced from the same sample in a study of cytomegalovirus exposure and HLA in healthy donors. PCR involved 60 Vbeta and 13 Jbeta primers. The repertoire was sequenced with immunoSEQ multiplex PCR; TCRdb's copy has only in-frame clones and lacks some. The sample lists 100,000 to 150,000 clones, more than 80% seen once, with about 9.2% in the top ten. The sequenced sample consisted of PBMCs. The receptor source for this set is a man aged 25-45 years in good health and CMV-seropositive.

The V gene is TRBV9, the J gene TRBJ2-6, with a weak D call TRBD1 (5 bases). CDR3 size: 15 residues. Trimming took off 1 base at V and 0 bases at J, with 5 bases between the two ends. CDR1 SGDLS and CDR2 YYNGEE come from the germline V gene. The CDR3 coding sequence is TGTGCCAGCAGCGTAACAGGCTCTGGGGCCAACGTCCTGACTTTC. This encodes CASSVTGSGANVLTF.

The chain couples TRBV9 to TRBJ2-1; D gene uncertain. Trimming removed 3 bases at V and 0 bases at J, with 10 bases between. Germline V gene data show CDR1 as SGDLS and CDR2 as YYNGEE. CDR3 length: 15 amino acids. The CDR3 reads CASSEGRSSYNEQFF. CDR3 DNA: TGTGCCAGCAGCGAAGGAAGGAGCTCCTACAATGAGCAGTTCTTC.